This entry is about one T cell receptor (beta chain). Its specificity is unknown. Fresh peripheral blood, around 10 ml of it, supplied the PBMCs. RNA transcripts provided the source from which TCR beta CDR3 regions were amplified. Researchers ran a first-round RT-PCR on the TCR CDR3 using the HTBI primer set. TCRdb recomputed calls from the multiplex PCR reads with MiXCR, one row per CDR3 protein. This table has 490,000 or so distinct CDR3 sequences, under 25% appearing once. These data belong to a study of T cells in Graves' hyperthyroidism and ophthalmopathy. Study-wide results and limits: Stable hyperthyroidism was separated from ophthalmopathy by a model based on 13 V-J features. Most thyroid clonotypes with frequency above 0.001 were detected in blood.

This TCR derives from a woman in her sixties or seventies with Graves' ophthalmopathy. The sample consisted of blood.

CDR3 coding DNA: TGTGCCAGCAGCTTGGAAAGGGTCTATGAGCAGTTCTTC. This translates into CASSLERVYEQFF. The gene calls are TRBV5-5 and TRBJ2-1; no clear D. The CDR3 is 13 amino acids. V lost 0 bases and J lost 8, with 9 bases in between. Looked up from germline, CDR1 is SGHKS and CDR2 is YYEKEE (reference sequence).